The sample holds many counts of the clone carrying this T cell receptor beta chain. The antigen remains unidentified. Between the trimmed V and J ends, which lost 4 bases and 5 bases, there was a span of 14 bases. The CDR3 extends over 14 amino acids. The entry originates in a study of CD8 T cells in ankylosing spondylitis. Findings and caveats of the study: Characteristic of ankylosing spondylitis blood, it appeared, was a TCR beta motif comprising roughly 8 highly homologous variants. Clones linked to disease were reported to show significant enrichment in matched ankylosing spondylitis synovial fluid. In synovial fluid and blood from reactive arthritis, some motif variants were previously reported. Those disease-linked clones were CD8+; they were also relatively rare in peripheral blood.

Each CDR3 protein is one row after TCRdb ran MiXCR on the 5' RACE reads. Of about 150,000 distinct CDR3 sequences in the sample, about 10% are singletons; the top ten hold roughly 4%. The sequence came from a female donor with ankylosing spondylitis or in good health (not recorded which). Sequencing used blood, either unsorted or a sorted T cell fraction (not recorded which). This chain joins TRBV12-3 or TRBV12-4 and TRBJ1-1; D is perhaps TRBD1 (5 bases). The CDR3, as DNA: TGTGCCAGCAGTTGGGGGAGGGCGAGTACTGAAGCTTTCTTT. Translating gives CASSWGRASTEAFF.